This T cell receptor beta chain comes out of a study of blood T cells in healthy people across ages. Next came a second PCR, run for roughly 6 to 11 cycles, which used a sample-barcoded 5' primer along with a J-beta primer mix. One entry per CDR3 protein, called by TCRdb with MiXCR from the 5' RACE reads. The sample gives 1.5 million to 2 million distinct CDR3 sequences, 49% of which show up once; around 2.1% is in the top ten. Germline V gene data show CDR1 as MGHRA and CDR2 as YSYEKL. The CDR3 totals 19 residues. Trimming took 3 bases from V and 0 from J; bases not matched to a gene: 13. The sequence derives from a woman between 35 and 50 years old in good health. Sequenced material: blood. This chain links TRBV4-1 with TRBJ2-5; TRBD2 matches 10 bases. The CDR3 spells CASSHRPAQAGGYQETQYF. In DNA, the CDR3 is TGCGCCAGCAGCCACCGACCAGCTCAAGCGGGGGGGTACCAAGAGACCCAGTACTTC.